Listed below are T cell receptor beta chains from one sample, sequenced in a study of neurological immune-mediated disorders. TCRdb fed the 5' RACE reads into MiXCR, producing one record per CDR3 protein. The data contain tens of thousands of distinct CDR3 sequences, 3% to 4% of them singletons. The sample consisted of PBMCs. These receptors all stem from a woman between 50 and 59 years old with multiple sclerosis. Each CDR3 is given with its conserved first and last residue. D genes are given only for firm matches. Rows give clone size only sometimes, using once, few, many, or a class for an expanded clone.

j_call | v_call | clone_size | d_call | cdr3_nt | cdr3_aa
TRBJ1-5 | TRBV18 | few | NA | TGTGCCAGCTCACCGGGGACAAATAGCAATCAGCCCCAGAATTTT | CASSPGTNSNQPQNF
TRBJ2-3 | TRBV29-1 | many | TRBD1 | TGCAGCGTTGGAGGGGGACAGTTTTCAGATACGCAGTATTTT | CSVGGGQFSDTQYF
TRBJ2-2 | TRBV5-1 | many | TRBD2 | TGCGCCAGCAGCACCCTCCCGGGACTAGCGGCCGGGGAGCTGTTTTTT | CASSTLPGLAAGELFF
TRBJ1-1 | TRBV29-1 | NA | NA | TGCAGCGTTGAGAACAGGTTTGAAGCTTTCTTT | CSVENRFEAFF
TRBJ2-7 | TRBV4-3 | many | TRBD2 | TGCGCCAGCAGCCTAAAGCGGGAGCAATACTACGAGCAGTACTTC | CASSLKREQYYEQYF
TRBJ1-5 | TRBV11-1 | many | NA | TGTGCCACCAGATATTGGGGGCTAGTCTGCAATCAGCCCCAGCATTTT | CATRYWGLVCNQPQHF
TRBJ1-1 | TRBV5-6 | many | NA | TGTGCCAGCAGCTTCCGGGCCTTCAACACTGAAGCTTTCTTT | CASSFRAFNTEAFF
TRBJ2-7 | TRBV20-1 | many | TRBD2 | TGCAGTGCTACCCGGGAAACGGGAGGCTACGAGCAGTACTTC | CSATRETGGYEQYF
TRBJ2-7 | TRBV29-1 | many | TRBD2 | TGCAGCGTCGAAGGTCCGGGACTAGACTACGAGCAGTACTTC | CSVEGPGLDYEQYF
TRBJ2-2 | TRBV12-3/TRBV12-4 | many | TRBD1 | TGTGCCACTCGGGACAGGTCGAACACCGGGGAGCTGTTTTTT | CATRDRSNTGELFF
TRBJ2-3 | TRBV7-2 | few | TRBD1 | TGTGCCAGCAGCTTCCGAATACTCGGGACAGGTAACCAAGATACGCAGTATTTT | CASSFRILGTGNQDTQYF
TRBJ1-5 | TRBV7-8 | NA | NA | TGTGCCAGCAGCTTACAGGGAGCCCAGCCCCAGAATTTT | CASSLQGAQPQNF
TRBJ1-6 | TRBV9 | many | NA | TGTGCCAGCAGCGAGGGACATACCTATAATTCACCCCTCCACTTT | CASSEGHTYNSPLHF
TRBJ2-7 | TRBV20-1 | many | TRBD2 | TGCAGCGTAGCGGGAGCCCGCTACGAGCAGTACTTC | CSVAGARYEQYF
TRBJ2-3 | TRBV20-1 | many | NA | TGCAGTGCTCCTCGGATGAGCCAGTGGCCCATGAGGGATACGCAGTATTTT | CSAPRMSQWPMRDTQYF
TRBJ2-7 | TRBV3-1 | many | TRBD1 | TGTGCCAGCAGCCCGTCCCCGAGGGGACAGACGTCCTACGAGCAGTACTTC | CASSPSPRGQTSYEQYF
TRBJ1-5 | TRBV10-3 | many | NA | TGTGCCATCAGTGACAGTCCGAAGGGGAATCAGCCCCAGCATTTT | CAISDSPKGNQPQHF
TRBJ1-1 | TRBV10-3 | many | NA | TGTGCCACTCGACCGCCGGGCGGGTCGGAGGGGACTGAAGCTTTCTTT | CATRPPGGSEGTEAFF
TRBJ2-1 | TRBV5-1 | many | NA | TGCGCCAGCAGCCCCACCCTTGGGGGCAATGAGCAGTTCTTC | CASSPTLGGNEQFF
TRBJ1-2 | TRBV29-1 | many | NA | TGCAGCGTTCGAACAGGCCCTTTGGGCTACACCTTC | CSVRTGPLGYTF
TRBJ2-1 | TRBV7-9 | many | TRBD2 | TGTGCCAGCAGCAGACTAGCGGGAGAGTTCTTC | CASSRLAGEFF
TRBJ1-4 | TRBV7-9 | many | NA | TGTGCCAGCAGCTTGGGGGGTCTTAATGAAAAACTGTTTTTT | CASSLGGLNEKLFF
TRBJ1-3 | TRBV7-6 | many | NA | TGTGCCAGCAGCTTAGGTGAAAACACCATATATTTT | CASSLGENTIYF
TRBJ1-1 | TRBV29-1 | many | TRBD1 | TGCAGCGTCCAGAGGACAGGGAACACTGAAGCTTTCTTT | CSVQRTGNTEAFF
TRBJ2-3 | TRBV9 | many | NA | TGTGCCAGCAGCGTAGGTACGGGATCCCGCACAGATACGCAGTATTTT | CASSVGTGSRTDTQYF
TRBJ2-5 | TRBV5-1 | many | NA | TGCGCCAGCAGCCTATCGGGCGGGGCCCAAGAGACCCAGTACTTC | CASSLSGGAQETQYF
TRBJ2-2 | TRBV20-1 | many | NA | TGCAGTGCTAGAGGGCTGGGGGATCAGGGCGGGGAGCTGTTTTTT | CSARGLGDQGGELFF
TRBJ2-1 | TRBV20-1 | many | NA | TGCAGTGCTAGAGATAGTCGGGAGCCTGATCTACTCTACAATGAGCAGTTCTTC | CSARDSREPDLLYNEQFF
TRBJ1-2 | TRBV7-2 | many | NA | TGTGCCAGCAGCCCTACGGAGGGCGGCTACACCTTC | CASSPTEGGYTF
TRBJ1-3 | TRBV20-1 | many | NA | TGCAGTGCCTCACTAGGGGGGACTGGAAACACCATATATTTT | CSASLGGTGNTIYF
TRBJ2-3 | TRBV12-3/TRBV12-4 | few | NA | TGTGCCAGCAGCCCGACCCGGGATACGCAGTATTTT | CASSPTRDTQYF
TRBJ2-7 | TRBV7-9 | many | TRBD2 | TGTGCCAGCAGCCTGGTACGGGAGGAGGATTACGAGCAGTACTTC | CASSLVREEDYEQYF
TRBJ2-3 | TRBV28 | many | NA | TGTGCCAGCAGTTTATCACCCCGGGATACGCAGTATTTT | CASSLSPRDTQYF
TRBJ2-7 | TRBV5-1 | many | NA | TGCGCCAGCAGGAGCGGCGGGATGTACGAGCAGTACTTC | CASRSGGMYEQYF
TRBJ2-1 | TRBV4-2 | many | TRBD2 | TGTGCCAGCAGCCAAGATTCTAGCGGGAGGGCCTACAATGAGCAGTTCTTC | CASSQDSSGRAYNEQFF
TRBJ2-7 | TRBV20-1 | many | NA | TGCAGTGTTCACAGGGGGGGGGCCAGTTCCTACGAGCAGTACTTC | CSVHRGGASSYEQYF
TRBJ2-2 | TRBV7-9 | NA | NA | TGTGCCAGCAGCTTAGAACTACCAACCCGCGGGGAGCTGTTTTTT | CASSLELPTRGELFF
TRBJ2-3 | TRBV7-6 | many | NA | TGTGCCAGCAGCTTGCCCAGAACGAGCACAGATACGCAGTATTTT | CASSLPRTSTDTQYF
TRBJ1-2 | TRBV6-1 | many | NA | TGTGCCAGCAGGTCGACAGGACCTAACTATGGCTACACCTTC | CASRSTGPNYGYTF
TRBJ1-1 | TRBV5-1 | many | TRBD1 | TGCGCCAGCAGCCCACAGGGGGCGAACACTGAAGCTTTCTTT | CASSPQGANTEAFF
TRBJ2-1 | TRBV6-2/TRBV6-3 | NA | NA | TGTGCCAGCCTTCCCGGGGCCGATCGCGCTGAGCAGTTCTTC | CASLPGADRAEQFF
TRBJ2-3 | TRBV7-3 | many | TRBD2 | TGTGCCAGCAGCCTACAGGCGGGAGGCTTCACAGATACGCAGTATTTT | CASSLQAGGFTDTQYF
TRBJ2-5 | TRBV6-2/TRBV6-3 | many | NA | TGTGCCAGCAGTTACTCCAAAGAGACCCAGTACTTC | CASSYSKETQYF
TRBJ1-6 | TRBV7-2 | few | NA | TGTGCCAGCTGTTCGCAGGGGAATAATTCACCCCTCCACTTT | CASCSQGNNSPLHF
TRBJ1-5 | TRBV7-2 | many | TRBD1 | TGTGCCAGCAGCGACAGGGGTGGCAATCAGCCCCAGCATTTT | CASSDRGGNQPQHF
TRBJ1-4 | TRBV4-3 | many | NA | TGCGCCAGCCGACAAACTTCCGGGACTTCTAATGAAAAACTGTTTTTT | CASRQTSGTSNEKLFF
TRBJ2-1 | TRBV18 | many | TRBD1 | TGTGCCAGCTCATTCCGGACAGGGGGGCTACACAATGAGCAGTTCTTC | CASSFRTGGLHNEQFF
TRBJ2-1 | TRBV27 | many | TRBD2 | TGTGCCAGCAGGGACGGGAGGGTTTCCTACAATGAGCAGTTCTTC | CASRDGRVSYNEQFF
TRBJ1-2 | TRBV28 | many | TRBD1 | TGTGCCAGCAGTTTACAGGGGGCGCTTTTCTATGGCTACACCTTC | CASSLQGALFYGYTF
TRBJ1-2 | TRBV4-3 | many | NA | TGCGCCAGCAGCCAAGGCGGGGACCGCTATGGCTACACCTTC | CASSQGGDRYGYTF
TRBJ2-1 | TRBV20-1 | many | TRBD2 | TGCAGTGCTAGAAAGGGGACTACCGGCATCTTAGGGAACGGGCAGTTCTTC | CSARKGTTGILGNGQFF
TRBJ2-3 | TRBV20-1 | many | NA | TGCAGTGCTCGACAGGACCTTAGCACAGATACGCAGTATTTT | CSARQDLSTDTQYF
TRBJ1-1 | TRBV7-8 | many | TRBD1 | TGTGCCAGCAGCTTGTCCTACAGGGGAGCGGGGGGCACTGAAGCTTTCTTT | CASSLSYRGAGGTEAFF
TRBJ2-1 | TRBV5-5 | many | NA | TGTGCCAGCAGCCCCTCCTACAATGAGCAGTTCTTC | CASSPSYNEQFF